This section outlines one T cell receptor (beta chain) sequence together with its context. This record belongs to a study of esophageal squamous cell carcinoma under preoperative chemotherapy. TCRdb processed the PCR reads anew with MiXCR; each CDR3 protein has one entry. Among 30,000 or so distinct CDR3 sequences, approximately 51% were seen once, and the ten largest hold less than 30%. Noted time point: after preoperative PTX-NDP chemotherapy. This CDR3 comprises 14 residues. Germline V lookup: CDR1 SGHVS, CDR2 FNYEAQ. The rearrangement uses TRBV7-6 and TRBJ2-1, with 8 bases aligning to TRBD2. The J call is in doubt because the DNA end fits TRBJ2-7 better. The specimen was obtained from a patient given preoperative chemotherapy. This receptor was identified in a human donor with esophageal squamous cell carcinoma. The donor label of this sample is uncertain. Here the CDR3 DNA reads TGTGCCAGCACGGCGCGGGGGGTCAAAGATACGCAGTACTTC. Translating gives CASTARGVKDTQYF.